The sequence of this T cell receptor (beta chain) was determined in a study of cytomegalovirus exposure and HLA in healthy donors. Study results and limitations: About 87% or about 30% of the time was how often most TCR beta V segments were productive, according to an earlier analysis. Highly shared variants forming one cluster were likely a sequencing artifact. Later analysis suggested links between common viral pathogens and several top significant clusters.

A remark on this clone: The antigen is unknown.

The PCR contained 60 Vbeta and 13 Jbeta primers. Sequenced by immunoSEQ multiplex PCR; TCRdb stores in-frame clones only, minus some. This table holds about 160,000 clones. The sequence was collected from a woman aged 55 to 70 in good health and CMV-seronegative. The material sequenced was PBMCs.

The CDR3, as DNA: TGTGCCATCTCCGGGACAGGGGAATATGGCGGGGAGCTGTTTTTT. Translation gives CAISGTGEYGGELFF. V gene TRBV10-3 combines with J gene TRBJ2-2; 10 bases agree with TRBD1. The CDR3 has 15 residues. The J segment lost 7 bases and the V segment lost 8 bases, leaving 10 bases of the junction unmatched. Germline assignment: CDR1 ENHRY and CDR2 SYGVKD.